What follows are 3 T cell receptor beta chains derived from one specimen sequenced in a study of cytomegalovirus exposure and HLA in healthy donors. PCR primers comprised 60 Vbeta and 13 Jbeta primers. Generated by immunoSEQ multiplex PCR, the TCRdb table keeps only in-frame clones and is missing some. Of about 230,000 clones in the sample, about 85% are singletons; the top ten hold 0.24%. Sequencing was carried out using PBMCs. All receptors come from a girl aged 2-10 years in good health and CMV-seronegative.

This clone showed up just a few times. The chain employs TRBV27 and TRBJ2-1, with D possibly being TRBD1 (5 bases). CDR3 size: 16 residues. The germline V gene encodes CDR1 MNHEY and CDR2 SMNVEV (reference sequence). V gave up 6 bases and J gave up 3 bases, with 18 bases separating them. CDR3 amino acids: CASSLPPGRGYNEQFF. The CDR3 bases are TGTGCCAGCAGCCTCCCCCCCGGAAGGGGCTACAATGAGCAGTTCTTC.

About this clone: At one end, the junction sequence differs from germline, possibly due to a read error. V usage is TRBV7-8 and J usage is TRBJ2-7; the D is unclear. CDR1 is SGHVS and CDR2 is FQNEAQ in the germline V gene. The length of the CDR3 is 18 residues. For the CDR3, the DNA is TGTGCCAGCAGCTTAGCGCAACGTATCAGACCGTCCGCCTACGAGCGGTACTTC. It codes for CASSLAQRIRPSAYERYF.

This chain links TRBV6-5 with TRBJ2-3; 7 bases match TRBD2. J lost 5 bases, V lost 4 bases, and 6 bases had no gene match. CDR1 is MNHEY, CDR2 SVGAGI, per germline. CDR3 length: 14 amino acids. CDR3: CASSLKRGLDTQYF. In DNA form, the CDR3 reads TGTGCCAGCAGTTTAAAGCGGGGCCTAGATACGCAGTATTTT.